The 28 T cell receptor beta chains given below trace back to one sample, sequenced in a study of blood T cell repertoires in COVID-19. Measured with immunoSEQ multiplex PCR; TCRdb has only the in-frame clones, and not every one. Of approximately 200,000 clones listed, roughly 80% are singletons. The sequencing sample was made of peripheral blood. The receptor source for this set is a woman between 45 and 65 years old with acute or convalescent COVID-19.

The gene calls are TRBV4-2 and TRBJ2-1; TRBD2 aligns across 7 bases. The CDR3 runs 15 residues. With V trimmed by 3 bases and J by 5 bases, 7 bases remained unmatched. Germline V lookup: CDR1 LGHNA, CDR2 YNFKEQ. CDR3 DNA sequence: TGTGCCAGCAGCCAGAAGACCGGGACTAACAATGAGCAGTTCTTC. Translation: CASSQKTGTNNEQFF.

The chain combines TRBV18 with TRBJ2-7, with TRBD1 matching over 8 bases. The germline V gene encodes CDR1 KGHSH and CDR2 LQKENI. The CDR3 sequence is 16 residues long. The J segment lost 5 bases and the V segment lost 3 bases, leaving 12 bases of the junction unmatched. The CDR3 DNA follows: TGTGCCAGCTCACCTCGAACCCCAGGGGGCTTCCACGAGCAGTACTTC. It encodes CASSPRTPGGFHEQYF.

The rearrangement joins TRBV29-1 to TRBJ1-2; 7 bases are a match to TRBD1. Germline CDR1 and CDR2: SQVTM and ANQGSEA. The CDR3 is made up of 15 amino acids. Trimming took 0 bases from V and 1 from J; bases not matched to a gene: 5. The CDR3: CSVEDQQGGNYGYTF. The CDR3 region has the DNA TGCAGCGTTGAAGATCAGCAGGGGGGTAACTATGGCTACACCTTC.

V and J are TRBV19 and TRBJ1-5; D gene unclear. Trimming stripped 5 bases from V and 3 bases from J, with 8 bases between. The CDR3 runs 13 residues. CDR1 is LNHDA, CDR2 SQIVND, per germline (reference sequence). CDR3 bases: TGTGCCAGTAGTCTGCGGTTCAATCAGCCCCAGCATTTT. This translates into CASSLRFNQPQHF.

This rearrangement joins TRBV27 to TRBJ1-6, with a weak D call TRBD1 (5 bases). V was pared by 8 bases and J by 7 bases, with 18 bases between. The CDR3 is made up of 15 amino acids. CDR1 is MNHEY, CDR2 SMNVEV, per germline (reference sequence). The CDR3 coding sequence is TGTGCCAGCCGGCAACGGCAGGGCTGGAATTCACCCCTCCACTTT. Protein product: CASRQRQGWNSPLHF.

The rearrangement links TRBV10-3 to TRBJ1-2; 9 bases agree with TRBD1. The CDR3 is made up of 17 amino acids. Unmatched junction bases numbered 15, after V lost 2 bases and J lost 8 bases. Germline CDR1 reads ENHRY; CDR2 reads SYGVKD. The CDR3 is CAISEPGPGQGLDGYTF. The CDR3 DNA reads as TGTGCCATCAGTGAGCCGGGCCCGGGACAGGGTTTGGACGGCTACACCTTC.

The V call is TRBV28, the J call TRBJ1-2, with D tentatively TRBD1 (5 bases). The length of the CDR3 is 16 residues. Trimming pared 4 bases from V and 2 bases from J, leaving 17 bases between. CDR1 is MDHEN, CDR2 SYDVKM, per germline. As DNA, the CDR3 is TGTGCCAGCAGTTCCTCTCCCATCGACAGAAACTATGGCTACACCTTC. This encodes CASSSSPIDRNYGYTF.

The chain's CDR3 is CASSKQGAGNQPQHF. Here the CDR3 DNA reads TGTGCCAGCAGCAAACAGGGGGCGGGCAATCAGCCCCAGCATTTT. This chain links TRBV2 with TRBJ1-5; 9 bases match TRBD1. This CDR3 comprises 15 residues. J gave up 2 bases and V 6 bases, and 5 bases lay outside the gene matches. From germline, CDR1 is SNHLY and CDR2 FYNNEI.

The count of this clone is one. This rearrangement joins TRBV23-1 to TRBJ1-5, with 7 bases identical to TRBD1. TRBV23-1 is annotated as an ORF whose role is uncertain. Trimming took 5 bases from V and 6 from J; bases not matched to a gene: 10. The CDR3 totals 15 residues. The CDR3 DNA sequence: TGCGCCAGCAGTGAACCGGGACAGCCTTTTCAGCCCCAGCATTTT. The encoded protein is CASSEPGQPFQPQHF.

V and J are TRBV5-1 and TRBJ1-6; D call uncertain. The CDR3 spans 14 residues. The V and J ends lost 1 base and 6 bases respectively, with 8 bases between them. Germline assignment: CDR1 SGHRS and CDR2 YFSETQ. The CDR3, as DNA: TGCGCCAGCAGCTTGTTTGGCTCTAATTCACCCCTCCACTTT. Its translation is CASSLFGSNSPLHF.

The chain recombines TRBV30 with TRBJ1-3, with a tentative D call TRBD1 (5 bases). In germline, CDR1 is GTSNPN, CDR2 SVGIG (reference sequence). V was trimmed by 3 bases and J by 9 bases, leaving 15 bases between them. There are 13 residues in the CDR3. CDR3 loop: CAWRIQGGITIYF. CDR3 nucleotide sequence: TGTGCCTGGAGGATCCAGGGCGGGATCACCATATATTTT.

This sequence joins TRBV24-1 and TRBJ1-5, with 11 bases that match TRBD1. CDR1 is KGHDR and CDR2 is SFDVKD in the germline V gene. After removal of 2 bases from V and 2 bases from J, the junction contained 4 bases not matched to a gene. The CDR3 covers 17 residues. The CDR3 nucleotides are TGTGCCACCAGTGATTCGGACAGGGGGCGAGGCAATCAGCCCCAGCATTTT. Protein sequence: CATSDSDRGRGNQPQHF.

The chain uses TRBV19 and TRBJ2-4; 10 bases fit TRBD2. J lost 4 bases, V lost 5 bases, and 5 bases had no gene match. CDR1 LNHDA and CDR2 SQIVND come from the germline V gene (reference sequence). The CDR3 is 15 residues long. The CDR3 region has the DNA TGTGCCAGTAGTGCACTAGCGGGGAGTAAAAACATTCAGTACTTC. This translates into CASSALAGSKNIQYF.

V is TRBV28 and J is TRBJ1-1; 7 bases line up with TRBD1. The ends lost 5 bases at V and 10 bases at J; junction bases unmatched: 7. The CDR3 contains 12 residues. The germline V gene has CDR1 MDHEN and CDR2 SYDVKM. CDR3 DNA: TGTGCCAGCAGTCTGGCCCGGGACAGAGCTTTCTTT. Protein: CASSLARDRAFF.

Here the CDR3 DNA reads TGTGCCAGCAGCTTAGAGCGGATACTGTTAAGGGAGACCCAGTACTTC. Translating gives CASSLERILLRETQYF. V is TRBV7-2 and J is TRBJ2-5; the D gene is possibly TRBD2 (5 bases). With 1 base removed from V and 5 bases from J, the gap between germline ends came to 17 bases. CDR1 and CDR2 from the germline V gene are SGHTA and FQGNSA. The CDR3 has 16 amino acids.

This clone was detected once. J is TRBJ2-7 and V is TRBV3-1 (or the pseudogene TRBV3-2), with 8 bases lining up with TRBD2. J lost 5 bases, V lost 0 bases, and 9 bases had no gene match. The CDR3 has 16 residues. Germline loops: CDR1 LGHDT, CDR2 YNNKEL (reference sequence). CDR3 region: CASSQEVGGGLHEQYF. CDR3 DNA: TGTGCCAGCAGCCAAGAGGTCGGGGGGGGCTTGCACGAGCAGTACTTC.

This chain links TRBV10-3 with TRBJ1-5, with a weak D call TRBD1 (5 bases). Trimming took off 5 bases at V and 1 base at J, with 18 bases between the two ends. Germline V gives CDR1 ENHRY, CDR2 SYGVKD. CDR3 size: 17 residues. The CDR3 region is CAISPLGGAGSNQPQHF. The DNA for the CDR3 is TGTGCCATCAGTCCCCTGGGTGGGGCCGGGAGCAATCAGCCCCAGCATTTT.

This clone appeared many times. The rearrangement joins TRBV29-1 to TRBJ1-5; 10 bases are shared with TRBD1. The CDR3 is 14 residues long. Germline trimming cut 6 bases from V and 3 bases from J; bases unmatched to any gene: 5. Germline assignment: CDR1 SQVTM and CDR2 ANQGSEA. The CDR3 protein is CSVRTGGNNQPQHF. CDR3 DNA sequence: TGCAGCGTCCGGACAGGGGGTAACAATCAGCCCCAGCATTTT.

The chain recombines TRBV11-2 with TRBJ1-3; D might be TRBD1 (6 bases). The germline V gene has CDR1 SGHAT and CDR2 FQNNGV. Between the trimmed V and J ends, which lost 7 bases and 2 bases, there was a span of 12 bases. The CDR3 is 14 residues long. CDR3 DNA sequence: TGTGCCAGCACCCCAGGGGTGGCTGGAAACACCATATATTTT. This sequence encodes CASTPGVAGNTIYF.

The rearrangement uses TRBV7-2 and TRBJ2-3; 9 bases are shared with TRBD2. The CDR3 extends over 16 amino acids. Germline values: CDR1 SGHTA, CDR2 FQGNSA. The V segment lost 4 bases and the J segment 0 bases; nucleotides outside the gene matches: 5. Here the CDR3 reads CASSSKRGASTDTQYF. The CDR3 nucleotides are TGTGCCAGCAGCTCGAAGCGGGGGGCAAGCACAGATACGCAGTATTTT.

The rearrangement joins TRBV19 to TRBJ1-5, with D perhaps matching TRBD1 (6 bases). The germline V gene encodes CDR1 LNHDA and CDR2 SQIVND (reference sequence). The CDR3 length is 15 residues. Between the trimmed V and J ends, which lost 1 base and 2 bases, there was a span of 9 bases. This CDR3 is CASSIGGLGNQPQHF. The CDR3 DNA is TGTGCCAGTAGTATAGGGGGGCTTGGCAATCAGCCCCAGCATTTT.

The chain recombines TRBV15 with TRBJ2-6; perhaps TRBD2 as D (6 bases). V lost 0 bases and J lost 0, with 18 bases in between. The CDR3 length is 20 residues. CDR1 and CDR2 from the germline V gene are LNHNV and YYDKDF (reference sequence). Written as DNA, the CDR3 is TGTGCCACCAGCAGAGATCCCCTGGGAGGTGGCCCCTCTGGGGCCAACGTCCTGACTTTC. Protein sequence: CATSRDPLGGGPSGANVLTF. Complete variable domain (other parts from reference TRBV15 and TRBJ2-6): DAMVIQNPRYQVTQFGKPVTLSCSQTLNHNVMYWYQQKSSQAPKLLFHYYDKDFNNEADTPDNFQSRRPNTSFCFLDIRSPGLGDTAMYLCATSRDPLGGGPSGANVLTFGAGSRLTVL.

The chain combines TRBV24-1 with TRBJ2-2, with a possible D match to TRBD1 (5 bases). Germline-derived CDR1 and CDR2 are KGHDR and SFDVKD. The V and J ends lost 7 bases and 1 base respectively, with 9 bases between them. The CDR3 covers 14 residues. The CDR3 DNA sequence: TGTGCCACCAGAGGACATGAGAACACCGGGGAGCTGTTTTTT. Translating it yields CATRGHENTGELFF.

The rearrangement uses TRBV28 and TRBJ1-6, with D possibly TRBD1 on 6 matching bases. CDR1 is MDHEN and CDR2 is SYDVKM in the germline V gene. Trimming took 4 bases from V and 9 from J, leaving 16 bases between them. The CDR3 runs 15 residues. CDR3 DNA: TGTGCCAGCAGTTCGGGGGGCCGCTCAAGTTCACCCCTCCACTTT. Residues: CASSSGGRSSSPLHF.

The chain joins TRBV19 to TRBJ2-4; 8 nucleotides align to TRBD2. There are 14 residues in the CDR3. J gave up 6 bases and V 1 base, and 2 bases lay outside the gene matches. Germline loops: CDR1 LNHDA, CDR2 SQIVND (reference sequence). The CDR3 spells CASSIAAGGNIQYF. The CDR3 region has the DNA TGTGCCAGTAGTATAGCGGCGGGAGGAAACATTCAGTACTTC.

V usage is TRBV6-5 and J usage is TRBJ1-6; 8 nucleotides align to TRBD1. V shed 6 bases, J shed 9 bases, and the junction held 10 bases outside the gene matches. The CDR3 consists of 15 residues. CDR1 and CDR2 from the germline V gene are MNHEY and SVGAGI. CDR3 loop: CASRSDRGLPSPLHF. The CDR3 coding sequence is TGTGCCAGCAGGTCCGACAGGGGACTTCCTTCACCCCTCCACTTT.

The chain combines TRBV30 with TRBJ1-1; TRBD1 might be the D (5 bases). There are 14 residues in the CDR3. V lost 0 bases and J lost 4, with 12 bases in between. CDR1 is GTSNPN and CDR2 is SVGIG in the germline V gene (reference sequence). The CDR3 region is CAWSVGGVVTEAFF. The DNA for the CDR3 is TGTGCCTGGAGTGTCGGGGGAGTCGTCACTGAAGCTTTCTTT.

The chain uses TRBV6-5 and TRBJ1-5, with TRBD1 as a possible D gene (5 bases). The CDR3 is made up of 14 amino acids. V lost 3 bases, J lost 1 base, and 7 bases lay in between. Germline CDR1 is MNHEY and CDR2 is SVGAGI. This CDR3 is CASSYQGSNQPQHF. Here the CDR3 DNA reads TGTGCCAGCAGTTATCAGGGAAGCAATCAGCCCCAGCATTTT.